This passage covers 12 T cell receptor beta chains from one sample sequenced in a study of beta chain features in type 1 diabetes. As every portion of the isolated RNA was reverse transcribed, the sequencing read expressed TCRB transcripts. Assay used: immunoSEQ multiplex PCR; TCRdb lists only in-frame clones, some missing. The data contain roughly 180,000 clones, about 13% of them singletons. Material: central memory CD4+ T cells from blood. The receptors stem from a woman between 18 and 29 years old in good health.

This chain uses TRBV7-2 with TRBJ2-1; D possibly corresponds to TRBD1 (6 bases). The germline V gene has CDR1 SGHTA and CDR2 FQGNSA. The CDR3 covers 14 residues. V was clipped by 0 bases and J by 4 bases, with 7 bases between them. CDR3 in amino acids: CASSLAGAYNEQFF. The CDR3, as DNA: TGTGCCAGCAGCTTAGCGGGGGCTTACAATGAGCAGTTCTTC.

This clone has more than one count but fewer than ten. The V and J genes are TRBV9 and TRBJ2-2; D is perhaps TRBD1 (6 bases). Germline-derived CDR1 and CDR2 are SGDLS and YYNGEE. V shed 0 bases and J shed 0 bases, with 12 bases lying between them. The length of the CDR3 is 17 residues. CDR3 in DNA: TGTGCCAGCAGCGTAGGAACAGGGCCCCCGAACACCGGGGAGCTGTTTTTT. This codes for CASSVGTGPPNTGELFF.

This clone turned up a few times. This rearrangement joins TRBV18 to TRBJ2-1, with unresolved D. The germline CDR1 and CDR2 sequences are KGHSH and LQKENI. Trimming pared 6 bases from V and 0 bases from J, leaving 6 bases between. The CDR3 totals 13 residues. CDR3: CASSPLSYNEQFF. The CDR3 nucleotides read TGTGCCAGCTCTCCCCTCTCCTACAATGAGCAGTTCTTC.

The genes are TRBV4-2 and TRBJ2-5; the match to TRBD2 covers 10 bases. CDR1 is LGHNA, CDR2 YNFKEQ, per germline. V lost 0 bases, J lost 5 bases, and 6 bases stayed unmatched. The CDR3 contains 16 residues. The CDR3 sequence: CASSQDSSSGSETQYF. Here the CDR3 DNA reads TGTGCCAGCAGCCAAGATTCGTCTAGCGGGAGCGAGACCCAGTACTTC.

The V gene is TRBV5-1, the J gene TRBJ2-3; 7 bases match TRBD2. The CDR3 covers 14 residues. Losses at the gene ends were 2 bases for V and 5 bases for J; bases not matched to a gene: 5. Germline V gene sequence: CDR1 SGHRS, CDR2 YFSETQ. CDR3 region: CASSFGGSGDTQYF. The DNA of the CDR3 is TGCGCCAGCAGCTTCGGCGGGAGTGGAGATACGCAGTATTTT.

The chain joins TRBV2 to TRBJ2-3, with D maybe TRBD1 (6 bases). There are 13 residues in the CDR3. Between the trimmed V and J ends, which lost 9 bases and 4 bases, there was a span of 14 bases. CDR1 is SNHLY, CDR2 FYNNEI, per germline. The chain's CDR3 is CARNRDYADTQYF. In DNA form, the CDR3 reads TGTGCCAGAAACAGGGATTATGCAGATACGCAGTATTTT.

The gene calls are TRBV28 and TRBJ2-1; a weak D match, TRBD2 (6 bases). V gave up 4 bases and J gave up 7 bases, with 11 bases separating them. The CDR3 length is 13 residues. Germline V gene sequence: CDR1 MDHEN, CDR2 SYDVKM. The CDR3: CASSSGSRNEQFF. Here the CDR3 DNA reads TGTGCCAGCAGTTCCGGGAGTAGGAATGAGCAGTTCTTC.

CDR3 in amino acids: CASSSGTGGETQYF. CDR3 DNA: TGTGCCAGCAGCTCCGGGACAGGGGGGGAGACCCAGTACTTC. The gene calls are TRBV5-4 and TRBJ2-5; 11 bases line up with TRBD1. Germline lookup yields CDR1 SGHNT and CDR2 YYREEE (reference sequence). V shed 3 bases, J shed 5 bases, and the junction held 3 bases outside the gene matches. This CDR3 has 14 residues.

The rearrangement links TRBV15 to TRBJ2-1, with 7 nucleotides matching TRBD1. The CDR3 runs to 15 residues. The V and J ends lost 3 bases and 1 base, in that order; junction bases with no gene match: 3. Germline values: CDR1 LNHNV, CDR2 YYDKDF (reference sequence). DNA of the CDR3: TGTGCCACCAGCAGTCGACAGGGTTCCTACAATGAGCAGTTCTTC. Translating it yields CATSSRQGSYNEQFF.

There are a few counts of this clone. CDR3 bases: TGTGCCAGCAGTTACTATGGCCAGGGGGCGGGTGGCTACACCTTC. Translation gives CASSYYGQGAGGYTF. The V call is TRBV6-6, the J call TRBJ1-2, with 8 bases matching TRBD1. The V gene's germline CDR1 is MNHNY and CDR2 SVGAGI (reference sequence). This CDR3 is built from 15 residues. The ends lost 1 base at V and 7 bases at J; junction bases unmatched: 8.

This clone occurred a few times. V gene TRBV18 combines with J gene TRBJ2-1; 7 nucleotides agree with TRBD1. Germline V gives CDR1 KGHSH, CDR2 LQKENI. The CDR3 length is 15 residues. V lost 6 bases to trimming and J lost 0 bases; unmatched junction nucleotides: 5. The CDR3, as DNA: TGTGCCAGCTCTCCCGACAGGGTCTCCTACAATGAGCAGTTCTTC. It yields the protein CASSPDRVSYNEQFF.

This clone has more than one count but fewer than ten. J is TRBJ2-5 and V is TRBV2, with TRBD1 as a possible D gene (6 bases). This CDR3 spans 11 amino acids. Per the germline V gene, CDR1 is SNHLY and CDR2 is FYNNEI. V was cut by 10 bases and J by 2 bases, with 8 bases left in between. CDR3 region: CATQGQETQYF. The CDR3 bases are TGTGCCACACAGGGTCAAGAGACCCAGTACTTC. Based on the CDR3 plus reference TRBV2 and TRBJ2-5, the full variable domain is EPEVTQTPSHQVTQMGQEVILRCVPISNHLYFYWYRQILGQKVEFLVSFYNNEISEKSEIFDDQFSVERPDGSNFTLKIRSTKLEDSAMYFCATQGQETQYFGPGTRLLVL.